This entry is about one T cell receptor (beta chain). This clone showed up just a few times. There is no known antigen for this receptor. The record has no base qualities; no much larger clone is one base away. The germline V gene (reference sequence) sets CDR1 to GTSNPN and CDR2 to SVGIG. For this chain, trimming is 2 bases at the V end and 9 bases at the J end, and the number of junction bases without a gene match is 20. Including cysteine and phenylalanine, the CDR3 has 17 amino acids. The CDR3 DNA has 51 bases and is translated from base 1. This sample is part of a study of T cell changes during pregnancy in multiple sclerosis (dated by TCRdb to between 2018 and 2020). About the study as a whole: The study looked at changes in the T cell repertoire across pregnancy in women with multiple sclerosis.

Receptors were amplified or captured by the immunoSEQ multiplex PCR assay. Entries here come from immuneACCESS through TCRdb and include only in-frame sequences with V and J called. Some clones fail to appear in such tables; in the studies checked, an unresolved V gene covers under half of the shortfall, and the cause of the remainder is unknown. The sample table contains under 80,000 clones; only one count was recorded for just over 90% of them. Approximately 0.43% of the sample is taken by the ten largest. The rearranged segments are TRBV30 and TRBJ2-7; 9 junctional bases match TRBD1. This clonotype was sampled from a female donor with multiple sclerosis, enrolled in a pregnancy study. Source: CD4+ T cells from peripheral blood mononuclear cells, taken in the second trimester of pregnancy. The nucleotide sequence is TGTGCCTGGAGTCCCCACGGAGGGGACAGGGTGTTGTTGGGGCAGTACTTC. The encoded protein is CAWSPHGGDRVLLGQYF.